These 32 T cell receptor beta chains were sequenced from one sample in a study of T cell responses to AZD1222 COVID-19 vaccine. Libraries were prepared by immunoSEQ multiplex PCR; TCRdb keeps only in-frame clonotypes and omits some of them. Of 130,000 or so clones listed, approximately 85% are singletons. The material was peripheral blood, obtained 28 days after the second dose of the MenACWY control vaccine. The receptor source for this set is an adult who received the MenACWY meningococcal vaccine as a control.

The chain links TRBV5-5 to TRBJ1-1; weak D call: TRBD1 (5 bases). The CDR3 extends over 16 amino acids. Germline lookup yields CDR1 SGHKS and CDR2 YYEKEE (reference sequence). Trimming removed 5 bases at V and 1 base at J, with 18 bases between. CDR3 DNA: TGTGCCAGCAGTTACGGGGGTACCGCGGGGAACACTGAAGCTTTCTTT. It codes for CASSYGGTAGNTEAFF.

This chain uses TRBV10-3 with TRBJ2-7; D remains unclear. This CDR3 has 10 amino acids. Germline values: CDR1 ENHRY, CDR2 SYGVKD. V lost 10 bases and J 7 bases, leaving 11 bases between the germline ends. The CDR3 bases are TGTGCCACCGGGCAAGTTGAGCAGTACTTC. Translated: CATGQVEQYF.

The chain combines TRBV6-2 or TRBV6-3 with TRBJ2-4, with TRBD1 identical over 7 bases. Trimming cost V 2 bases and J 0 bases; bases outside gene matches: 4. The CDR3 contains 16 residues. Germline assignment: CDR1 MNHEY and CDR2 SVGEGT. The CDR3 DNA sequence: TGTGCCAGCAGTTACCGGGACAGCGTAGCCAAAAACATTCAGTACTTC. Encoded protein: CASSYRDSVAKNIQYF.

The chain has TRBV10-3 and TRBJ1-4; D not resolved. The ends were cut back, 6 bases at V and 3 bases at J, with 5 bases in the middle. Germline V gene data show CDR1 as ENHRY and CDR2 as SYGVKD. The CDR3 extends over 12 amino acids. This CDR3 reads CAISTANEKLFF. For the CDR3, the DNA is TGTGCCATCAGCACAGCTAATGAAAAACTGTTTTTT.

This chain joins TRBV28 and TRBJ1-4; 10 bases are a match to TRBD1. The CDR3 loop spans 14 amino acids. In germline, CDR1 is MDHEN, CDR2 SYDVKM. Trimming removed 6 bases from V and 5 bases from J; junction bases left unmatched: 3. The CDR3: CASRWTGGNEKLFF. The CDR3 nucleotides read TGTGCCAGCAGATGGACAGGGGGGAATGAAAAACTGTTTTTT.

CDR3 protein: CASSSYQGQPQHF. CDR3 DNA: TGTGCCAGCAGTTCCTACCAAGGGCAGCCCCAGCATTTT. The gene calls are TRBV28 and TRBJ1-5; D uncertain. CDR1 and CDR2 (germline): MDHEN, SYDVKM. Trimming left V 4 bases short and J 7 bases short, with 11 bases between. This CDR3 contains 13 residues. The variable domain in full, completed from reference TRBV28 and TRBJ1-5, reads DVKVTQSSRYLVKRTGEKVFLECVQDMDHENMFWYRQDPGLGLRLIYFSYDVKMKEKGDIPEGYSVSREKKERFSLILESASTNQTSMYLCASSSYQGQPQHFGDGTRLSIL.

This rearrangement joins TRBV11-1 to TRBJ1-1, with D unresolved. Looked up from germline, CDR1 is SGHAT and CDR2 is FQDESV (reference sequence). This CDR3 comprises 16 residues. V was trimmed by 1 base and J by 4 bases, leaving 16 bases between them. The CDR3 region is CASSLGVSAGSTEAFF. In nucleotides, the CDR3 is TGTGCCAGCAGCTTAGGGGTGTCGGCAGGTTCCACTGAAGCTTTCTTT. Variable domain in full (rest from reference TRBV11-1 and TRBJ1-1): EAEVAQSPRYKITEKSQAVAFWCDPISGHATLYWYRQILGQGPELLVQFQDESVVDDSQLPKDRFSAERLKGVDSTLKIQPAELGDSAMYLCASSLGVSAGSTEAFFGQGTRLTVV.

The V and J genes are TRBV5-4 and TRBJ2-5, with a tentative D call TRBD1 (6 bases). Germline assignment: CDR1 SGHNT and CDR2 YYREEE (reference sequence). Between the trimmed V and J ends, which lost 1 base and 4 bases, there was a span of 11 bases. The length of the CDR3 is 14 residues. The CDR3 DNA is TGTGCCAGCAGCTTGACGGGACACTCAGAGACCCAGTACTTC. Translation gives CASSLTGHSETQYF.

This clone came up once. The V and J genes are TRBV12-3 or TRBV12-4 and TRBJ1-5, with D hard to call. The CDR3 is made up of 12 amino acids. Trimming took 6 bases from V and 8 from J, leaving 11 bases between them. This CDR3 reads CASSPDREPQHF. The CDR3 coding sequence is TGTGCCAGCAGCCCGGACCGGGAGCCCCAGCATTTT.

The CDR3 DNA is TGTGCCAGCAGTGACCCGGTTCCTCCTGGAAACACCATATATTTT. Its protein is CASSDPVPPGNTIYF. V gene TRBV2 combines with J gene TRBJ1-3; D is ambiguous. V dropped 3 bases and J dropped 2 bases, with 11 bases sitting between them. The CDR3 is 15 amino acids. Germline V gene data show CDR1 as SNHLY and CDR2 as FYNNEI.

A single count supports this clone. V is TRBV3-1 (or the pseudogene TRBV3-2) and J is TRBJ1-1, with no clear D. This CDR3 has 15 residues. Germline V gene lookup returns CDR1 LGHDT and CDR2 YNNKEL (reference sequence). V shed 1 base and J shed 5 bases, with 14 bases lying between them. The CDR3 sequence is CASSQGVPGRTEAFF. DNA of the CDR3: TGTGCCAGCAGCCAAGGGGTCCCTGGGCGAACTGAAGCTTTCTTT.

V gene TRBV7-2 combines with J gene TRBJ1-3, with D possibly matching TRBD1 (5 bases). V shed 1 base and J shed 2 bases, with 9 bases lying between them. The length of the CDR3 is 15 residues. CDR1 and CDR2 from the germline V gene are SGHTA and FQGNSA. DNA for the CDR3: TGTGCCAGCAGCTTAGGGGTAGGGGCTGGAAACACCATATATTTT. This encodes CASSLGVGAGNTIYF.

V usage is TRBV7-2 and J usage is TRBJ2-1, with D unresolved. V gave up 3 bases and J gave up 0 bases, with 12 bases separating them. This CDR3 region has 16 residues. The germline CDR1 and CDR2 sequences are SGHTA and FQGNSA. The CDR3 protein is CASSLQPHISYNEQFF. As DNA, the CDR3 is TGTGCCAGCAGCTTGCAACCCCATATCTCCTACAATGAGCAGTTCTTC.

The V gene is TRBV3-1 (or the pseudogene TRBV3-2), the J gene TRBJ1-2; no clear D. Germline lookup yields CDR1 LGHDT and CDR2 YNNKEL (reference sequence). This CDR3 spans 14 amino acids. Between the trimmed V and J ends, which lost 5 bases and 4 bases, there was a span of 14 bases. CDR3 sequence reads: CASSSHGPSYGYTF. The CDR3 coding sequence is TGTGCCAGCAGCTCACACGGGCCTAGCTATGGCTACACCTTC.

This sequence joins TRBV21-1 and TRBJ1-5. TRBV21-1 is tagged as a pseudogene. CDR3 size: 14 residues. DNA for the CDR3: TGTGCCAGCAGAAGGCACCCGAAACCTCAGCCCCAGCATTTT. Amino acid sequence: CASRRHPKPQPQHF.

V is TRBV19 and J is TRBJ1-3; D is undetermined. CDR3 length: 15 amino acids. Deletions cut 0 bases from V and 4 bases from J, with 10 bases between. Germline V CDR1 and CDR2: LNHDA, SQIVND (reference sequence). CDR3 nucleotide sequence: TGTGCCAGTAGTATAGATCAGCAAGCGGGAAACACCATATATTTT. Translation: CASSIDQQAGNTIYF.

The rearrangement joins TRBV6-5 to TRBJ1-1; weak D call: TRBD1 (5 bases). The CDR3 runs 11 residues. Trimming removed 8 bases at V and 12 bases at J, with 16 bases between. Germline CDR1 reads MNHEY; CDR2 reads SVGAGI. The CDR3 DNA follows: TGTGCCAGCGTTCGGGACCCAGGAACTTTCTTT. Translation: CASVRDPGTFF.

The V and J genes are TRBV29-1 and TRBJ1-1; D perhaps matches TRBD1 (6 bases). Trimming stripped 6 bases from V and 3 bases from J, with 20 bases between. This CDR3 spans 15 amino acids. Germline V lookup: CDR1 SQVTM, CDR2 ANQGSEA. The CDR3 is CSVETLAGDHTEAFF. The CDR3, as DNA: TGCAGCGTCGAGACCCTTGCAGGGGACCACACTGAAGCTTTCTTT.

The chain employs TRBV6-5 and TRBJ1-5, with unresolved D. Trimming removed 6 bases from V and 3 bases from J, with 12 bases in between. This CDR3 is built from 14 residues. Germline V gene lookup returns CDR1 MNHEY and CDR2 SVGAGI. The CDR3 sequence: CASSPAGHNQPQHF. CDR3 bases: TGTGCCAGCAGCCCGGCCGGCCACAATCAGCCCCAGCATTTT.

To note about this clone: The identical CDR3 is also encoded by other nucleotide sequences in the sample. V gene TRBV19 combines with J gene TRBJ1-5; TRBD1 is a possible D gene (6 bases). V was trimmed by 2 bases and J by 4 bases, leaving 9 bases between them. Germline V gives CDR1 LNHDA, CDR2 SQIVND (reference sequence). This CDR3 comprises 14 residues. CDR3 region: CASSIRDTNQPQHF. CDR3 bases: TGTGCCAGTAGTATAAGGGACACGAATCAGCCCCAGCATTTT.

The chain is built from TRBV19 and TRBJ1-2; TRBD1 is a possible D gene (6 bases). Germline V gives CDR1 LNHDA, CDR2 SQIVND (reference sequence). V lost 7 bases and J 8 bases, leaving 29 bases between the germline ends. The CDR3 totals 17 residues. Here the CDR3 reads CASISTGGSRRKGGYTF. In DNA form, the CDR3 reads TGTGCCAGTATATCGACAGGAGGCAGCCGAAGAAAGGGAGGCTACACCTTC. The entire variable domain, with the rest obtained from reference TRBV19 and TRBJ1-2, is as follows: DGGITQSPKYLFRKEGQNVTLSCEQNLNHDAMYWYRQDPGQGLRLIYYSQIVNDFQKGDIAEGYSVSREKKESFPLTVTSAQKNPTAFYLCASISTGGSRRKGGYTFGSGTRLTVV.

The rearrangement links TRBV11-3 to TRBJ2-7; D not resolved. The ends were cut back, 2 bases at V and 3 bases at J, with 11 bases in the middle. Germline V lookup: CDR1 SGHNT, CDR2 YENEEA. The CDR3 loop spans 14 amino acids. CDR3 nucleotides: TGTGCCAGCAGCTTATCCGGGCAGAACTACGAGCAGTACTTC. It specifies CASSLSGQNYEQYF.

The rearrangement joins TRBV7-2 to TRBJ2-1, with 11 bases matching TRBD2. The germline V gene encodes CDR1 SGHTA and CDR2 FQGNSA. The CDR3 consists of 15 residues. Trimming cost V 4 bases and J 4 bases; bases outside gene matches: 3. CDR3 region: CASSSLAGVYNEQFF. The CDR3 DNA reads as TGTGCCAGCAGCTCACTAGCGGGAGTTTACAATGAGCAGTTCTTC.

The gene calls are TRBV3-1 (or the pseudogene TRBV3-2) and TRBJ1-6; D perhaps matches TRBD1 (5 bases). CDR3 length: 19 residues. Trimming removed 1 base from V and 0 bases from J, with 16 bases in between. The germline gives CDR1 LGHDT, CDR2 YNNKEL (reference sequence). In DNA, the CDR3 is TGTGCCAGCAGCCAAGCGCCCCTGGCAGGGAGCTCCTATAATTCACCCCTCCACTTT. It translates to CASSQAPLAGSSYNSPLHF.

The chain couples TRBV29-1 to TRBJ2-5; TRBD2 agrees at 9 bases. Per germline, CDR1 SQVTM and CDR2 ANQGSEA. J was trimmed by 5 bases and V by 6 bases; bases with no gene match: 4. The CDR3 covers 12 residues. The CDR3 sequence is CSVLTSGETQYF. The CDR3 DNA reads TGCAGCGTCCTGACTAGCGGTGAGACCCAGTACTTC. The complete variable domain, with remaining parts taken from reference TRBV29-1 and TRBJ2-5, reads SAVISQKPSRDICQRGTSLTIQCQVDSQVTMMFWYRQQPGQSLTLIATANQGSEATYESGFVIDKFPISRPNLTFSTLTVSNMSPEDSSIYLCSVLTSGETQYFGPGTRLLVL.

The gene calls are TRBV7-3 and TRBJ2-7; D tentatively fits TRBD1 or TRBD2 (6 bases each). The CDR3 is 14 residues long. Looked up from germline, CDR1 is SGHTA and CDR2 is FQGTGA. With 5 bases removed from V and 6 bases from J, the gap between germline ends came to 17 bases. In nucleotides, the CDR3 is TGTGCCAGCAGCCCCACGACGGGGGCTGGCGAGCAGTACTTC. It translates to CASSPTTGAGEQYF.

The J gene is TRBJ1-2, the V gene TRBV28, with 7 bases that match TRBD1. The CDR3 covers 14 residues. Germline loops: CDR1 MDHEN, CDR2 SYDVKM. The trim removed 8 bases at V and 5 bases at J, leaving 11 bases unmatched. The CDR3 here is CASAPGQRTYGYTF. The CDR3 nucleotides read TGTGCCAGCGCCCCGGGACAGAGGACGTATGGCTACACCTTC.

This chain uses TRBV19 with TRBJ1-5; D ambiguous. Germline V gene data show CDR1 as LNHDA and CDR2 as SQIVND (reference sequence). This CDR3 is built from 15 residues. V lost 10 bases and J 2 bases, leaving 18 bases between the germline ends. The CDR3: CATLSDLRGNQPQHF. For the CDR3, the DNA is TGTGCCACCTTATCGGACTTACGCGGCAATCAGCCCCAGCATTTT.

The chain couples TRBV6-5 to TRBJ1-5; D not resolved. The V end was cut by 6 bases, the J end by 3 bases, with 3 bases between. The germline CDR1 and CDR2 sequences are MNHEY and SVGAGI. The CDR3 extends over 11 amino acids. In nucleotides, the CDR3 is TGTGCCAGCAGCCTCAATCAGCCCCAGCATTTT. This translates into CASSLNQPQHF.

The rearrangement joins TRBV19 to TRBJ1-4; maybe TRBD1 (5 bases). The CDR3 covers 16 residues. The germline CDR1 and CDR2 sequences are LNHDA and SQIVND (reference sequence). Trimming left V 4 bases short and J 10 bases short, with 22 bases between. CDR3 protein: CASSTPRGPGMVKLFF. CDR3 sequence (DNA): TGTGCCAGTAGTACCCCCCGGGGCCCGGGTATGGTAAAACTGTTTTTT.

The V and J genes are TRBV28 and TRBJ1-3, with D perhaps matching TRBD1 (5 bases). Germline CDR1 is MDHEN and CDR2 is SYDVKM. This CDR3 has 15 amino acids. V gave up 10 bases and J gave up 2 bases, with 18 bases separating them. CDR3 sequence (DNA): TGTGCCACTACCTCTGAGGGGAAGACTGGAAACACCATATATTTT. It translates to CATTSEGKTGNTIYF.

The rearrangement links TRBV7-9 to TRBJ2-4, with D possibly matching TRBD2 (7 bases). The CDR3 loop spans 17 amino acids. Between the trimmed V and J ends, which lost 5 bases and 5 bases, there was a span of 22 bases. The germline gives CDR1 SEHNR, CDR2 FQNEAQ (reference sequence). In nucleotides, the CDR3 is TGTGCCAGCAGCAGAAGTGGGGGGGCCCCCCTGGAAAACATTCAGTACTTC. It encodes CASSRSGGAPLENIQYF.